The clone carrying this T cell receptor beta chain was seen just once. This entry belongs to a study of blood T cell repertoires in COVID-19. Across the whole study: Some COVID-19 samples were acute and others convalescent; all came from the United States, Italy and Spain. PBMCs, B-cell-depleted T cells, or T cells provided the cDNA or gDNA that made up the material.

Germline CDR1 is SQVTM and CDR2 is ANQGSEA. V lost 4 bases, J lost 0 bases, and 15 bases lay in between. This CDR3 spans 15 amino acids. Here immunoSEQ multiplex PCR was the method, and the copy in TCRdb shows in-frame clones only, minus some. The table includes 180,000 or so clones, around 87% detected once. The sequencing sample was made of peripheral blood. This rearrangement joins TRBV29-1 to TRBJ1-1, with D possibly TRBD1 on 6 matching bases. The receptor's source is a man between 35 and 55 years old with active or convalescent COVID-19. The chain's CDR3 is CSVGPQGMVNTEAFF. The CDR3 coding sequence is TGCAGCGTTGGGCCCCAGGGGATGGTGAACACTGAAGCTTTCTTT.